Listed below are T cell receptor beta chains from one sample, sequenced in a study of Tregs in tolerant kidney transplant recipients. Clones were sequenced by immunoSEQ multiplex PCR, and TCRdb holds only the in-frame ones, with some missing. The top ten hold approximately 0.5% of the sample, which has tens of thousands of clones, over 85% seen once. The source was CD4+ T cells from blood, collected before the transplant. The receptor set was obtained from a human donor who received a combined kidney and bone marrow transplant. The conserved cysteine and the conserved F or W are not part of the CDR3 here. The D gene is left open where the match is weak.

TRBJ2-1,14,TRBV4-1,-,ASSRETVISYNEQF
TRBJ2-5,13,TRBV2,TRBD2,ASSGGRGPQETQY
TRBJ2-2,14,TRBV7-2,TRBD2,ASSLVSGGAIGELF
TRBJ2-2,13,TRBV5-4,-,ASSLGQVSTGELF
TRBJ2-3,12,TRBV6-5,-,ASSPGISTDTRY
TRBJ2-1,13,TRBV5-1,TRBD2,ASSLGTSGGGEQF
TRBJ2-3,11,TRBV6-1,-,ASSDFRTDTQY
TRBJ2-5,11,TRBV5-5,-,ASSPTGEETQY
TRBJ2-4,14,TRBV5-6,TRBD2,ASSRGLGEAKNIQY
TRBJ2-2,12,TRBV10-2,-,ASRSRGETGELF
TRBJ1-5,13,TRBV2,TRBD1,ASSVDRVGNQPQH
TRBJ1-3,12,TRBV18,-,ASSTQGSGNTIY
TRBJ2-7,13,TRBV5-1,TRBD1,ASSLRQGDSYEQY
TRBJ1-5,11,TRBV6-1,-,ASRIQGTQPQH
TRBJ2-1,14,TRBV25-1,TRBD1,ASSEIRGQGNNEQF
TRBJ2-7,11,TRBV11-3,TRBD1,ASSFRTGYEQY
TRBJ2-7,14,TRBV5-1,-,ASSLETGSGFYEQY
TRBJ2-3,11,TRBV7-6,TRBD1,ASSQGTAYTQY
TRBJ2-5,13,TRBV5-1,TRBD2,ASSLELAGVETQY
TRBJ1-6,13,TRBV6-5,TRBD1,ASSPRDRDNSPLH
TRBJ2-2,14,TRBV7-2,TRBD1,ASSSPGQLFTGELF
TRBJ1-2,9,TRBV20-1,-,SVTGNYGYT
TRBJ2-1,14,TRBV12-5,TRBD2,ASALGTTSGQNEQF
-,13,TRBV29-1,TRBD1,SVVTFGTGENEQY
TRBJ2-1,13,TRBV11-2,TRBD1,ASSTGTGSYNEQF
TRBJ2-5,15,TRBV28,TRBD2,ASSSLAGGIWIETQY
TRBJ2-5,11,TRBV6-6,TRBD1,ASRDRDQETQY
TRBJ2-7,10,TRBV6-4,-,AREDSPYEQY
TRBJ1-2,13,TRBV5-6,-,ASSLFERGRNGYT
TRBJ1-2,10,TRBV2,TRBD1,ASSGTGFGYT
TRBJ1-2,12,TRBV7-9,-,ASSPGRGTGGYT
TRBJ2-1,12,TRBV7-3,TRBD2,ASSRTGRGDEQF
TRBJ1-1,10,TRBV10-3,TRBD1,AISEAGGEAF
TRBJ2-7,11,TRBV7-9,-,ASSLAGRYEQY
TRBJ1-2,12,TRBV6-1,TRBD1,ASSNRDRRYGYT
TRBJ2-5,12,TRBV5-1,TRBD1,ASSFGTVQETQY
TRBJ2-7,14,TRBV30,-,AWSVYWAGLSYEQY
TRBJ2-7,10,TRBV6-1,-,AAGRGIYEQY
TRBJ2-7,14,TRBV21-1,-,ASSSRDRVIAYEQY
TRBJ2-2,15,TRBV4-3,-,ASSQVRGGAYPGELF
TRBJ1-4,14,TRBV27,TRBD1,ASSKSQGVNNEKLF
TRBJ2-3,13,TRBV30,TRBD2,AWIFAAGASDTQY
TRBJ2-2,16,TRBV18,TRBD1,ASSPTDRGLMNTGELF
TRBJ2-1,11,TRBV29-1,-,SVIKSSYNEQF
TRBJ1-5,15,TRBV4-1,-,ASSLAAVSGINQPQH
TRBJ2-5,11,TRBV5-4,TRBD1,ASSVTGVETQY
TRBJ2-5,11,TRBV19,TRBD2,ASSLAVQETQY
TRBJ2-5,13,TRBV5-6,TRBD2,ASSLDVRGGETQY
TRBJ1-6,14,TRBV6-6,-,ASRSRWGGRDSPLH
TRBJ1-1,11,TRBV30,-,ASTETLNTEAF
TRBJ2-3,14,TRBV5-1,-,ASSPVGRGSTDTQY
TRBJ2-5,13,TRBV5-1,-,ASSLGGGAGETQY
TRBJ2-7,15,TRBV9,TRBD2,ASSAGLAGGPAYEQY